The 29 T cell receptor beta chains in this list originate from one sample, sequenced in a study of T-cell memory formation after mild COVID-19. TCRdb re-analysed the 5' RACE reads in MiXCR, keeping a single row per CDR3 protein. The data contain 150,000 or so distinct CDR3 sequences, about 28% of them singletons. Material for sequencing was PBMCs or a T cell subset sorted from them (not recorded which). Receptors originate from an adult woman who had mild COVID-19 (a few samples of this study predate the infection). Cell type and time point are not known.

This chain joins TRBV12-3 or TRBV12-4 and TRBJ2-1; TRBD1 might be the D (5 bases). Trimming took off 1 base at V and 0 bases at J, with 16 bases between the two ends. The length of the CDR3 is 18 residues. CDR3 nucleotide sequence: TGTGCCAGCAGTTTAGGGGGTGGGGCGCCGAGCTCCTACAATGAGCAGTTCTTC. The encoded protein is CASSLGGGAPSSYNEQFF.

V gene TRBV2 combines with J gene TRBJ2-5, with TRBD1 as a possible D gene (5 bases). This CDR3 has 14 residues. V was trimmed by 3 bases and J by 5 bases, leaving 13 bases between them. Germline V CDR1 and CDR2: SNHLY, FYNNEI. CDR3 DNA sequence: TGTGCCAGCAGTGATCTTGAAGGGGCGGAGACCCAGTACTTC. This encodes CASSDLEGAETQYF.

The V and J genes are TRBV2 and TRBJ1-2, with 9 bases that match TRBD1. This CDR3 comprises 13 residues. Germline CDR1 reads SNHLY; CDR2 reads FYNNEI. V was clipped by 7 bases and J by 2 bases; unmatched bases: 2. As DNA, the CDR3 is TGTGCCAGCAAGACAGGGGGAAACTATGGCTACACCTTC. Its protein product is CASKTGGNYGYTF.

This chain joins TRBV9 and TRBJ2-2; 10 positions agree with TRBD1. Looked up from germline, CDR1 is SGDLS and CDR2 is YYNGEE. The CDR3 is 16 residues long. V shed 0 bases and J 4 bases; nucleotides not matched to a gene: 3. CDR3 region: CASSVGGTGATGELFF. CDR3 nucleotides: TGTGCCAGCAGCGTAGGCGGGACAGGGGCCACCGGGGAGCTGTTTTTT.

This chain joins TRBV4-1 and TRBJ1-2; 9 bases agree with TRBD1. The CDR3 runs 15 residues. Trimming cost V 1 base and J 4 bases; bases outside gene matches: 4. Germline CDR1 MGHRA, CDR2 YSYEKL. CDR3 protein: CASSQATGGFYGYTF. The CDR3 bases are TGCGCCAGCAGCCAAGCGACAGGGGGGTTCTATGGCTACACCTTC.

The gene calls are TRBV30 and TRBJ2-1; perhaps TRBD2 as D (6 bases). Germline V gene data show CDR1 as GTSNPN and CDR2 as SVGIG (reference sequence). Trimming took 3 bases from V and 1 from J, leaving 13 bases between them. The CDR3 extends over 15 amino acids. CDR3 sequence (DNA): TGTGCCTGGAGGCCCTATCGGGGGTCCTACAATGAGCAGTTCTTC. This codes for CAWRPYRGSYNEQFF.

This clonotype was detected a few times. The chain combines TRBV7-9 with TRBJ2-1; tentatively, D is TRBD1 or TRBD2 (6 bases each). The germline V and J ends were trimmed by 7 bases and 5 bases, with 18 bases remaining between them. CDR3 length: 15 amino acids. CDR1 and CDR2 (germline): SEHNR, FQNEAQ (reference sequence). DNA of the CDR3: TGTGCCAGCACCAAAGGGGGGTCCTGGAACAATGAGCAGTTCTTC. As protein: CASTKGGSWNNEQFF.

This clonotype has just one count. The V and J genes are TRBV4-3 and TRBJ2-7, with 7 bases lining up with TRBD1. The CDR3 sequence is 14 residues long. Germline V CDR1 and CDR2: LGHNA, YSLEER. After removal of 1 base from V and 3 bases from J, the junction contained 3 bases not matched to a gene. The CDR3 loop reads CASSQGTGNYEQYF. CDR3 in DNA: TGCGCCAGCAGCCAAGGGACAGGAAACTACGAGCAGTACTTC.

The J gene is TRBJ1-1, the V gene TRBV12-5; 9 bases are shared with TRBD1. From germline, CDR1 is LGHNT and CDR2 FRNRAP. J was trimmed by 1 base and V by 3 bases; bases with no gene match: 3. The CDR3 covers 15 residues. CDR3 DNA sequence: TGTGCTAGTGGTTTACAGGGGGCGCAGAACACTGAAGCTTTCTTT. Amino acid sequence: CASGLQGAQNTEAFF.

This clonotype has just a few counts. The chain has TRBV6-5 and TRBJ1-1, with a weak D call TRBD1 (6 bases). Trimming took 8 bases from V and 5 from J, leaving 18 bases between them. The CDR3 sequence is 14 residues long. Germline V gene data show CDR1 as MNHEY and CDR2 as SVGAGI. CDR3 in DNA: TGTGCCAGCCTCTCATCCGGGGGGCGAACTGAAGCTTTCTTT. Its protein is CASLSSGGRTEAFF.

The chain links TRBV4-1 to TRBJ2-1, with TRBD2 as a possible D gene (7 bases). The CDR3 loop spans 15 amino acids. The germline V gene has CDR1 MGHRA and CDR2 YSYEKL. V gave up 0 bases and J gave up 4 bases, with 10 bases separating them. CDR3 nucleotides: TGCGCCAGCAGCCAAGAGCGGGGGCCATACAATGAGCAGTTCTTC. It translates to CASSQERGPYNEQFF.

This clonotype came up a few times. V is TRBV10-3 and J is TRBJ1-3; D unclear. Per the germline V gene, CDR1 is ENHRY and CDR2 is SYGVKD. This CDR3 is 15 amino acids long. Trimming shortened V by 4 bases and J by 1 base, and 11 bases separated the two germline ends. Here the CDR3 reads CAISVSPASGNTIYF. The DNA for the CDR3 is TGTGCCATCAGTGTTAGTCCGGCGTCTGGAAACACCATATATTTT.

V usage is TRBV19 and J usage is TRBJ2-7; TRBD1 agrees at 7 bases. This CDR3 is 15 amino acids long. Trimming cost V 1 base and J 4 bases; bases outside gene matches: 7. Germline V gene lookup returns CDR1 LNHDA and CDR2 SQIVND (reference sequence). The CDR3 DNA reads as TGTGCCAGTAGTATAGTATTGGGACAGTCGTACGAGCAGTACTTC. Amino acids: CASSIVLGQSYEQYF.

The J gene is TRBJ1-2, the V gene TRBV9; D is perhaps TRBD1 (6 bases). CDR1 is SGDLS, CDR2 YYNGEE, per germline. The CDR3 covers 13 residues. The V gene lost 4 bases and the J gene lost 8 bases, with 15 bases spanning the gap. CDR3: CASSTRQDEGYTF. The CDR3 DNA sequence: TGTGCCAGCAGCACCCGACAGGACGAGGGCTACACCTTC.

The chain combines TRBV29-1 with TRBJ1-2; 9 bases match TRBD1. Germline-derived CDR1 and CDR2 are SQVTM and ANQGSEA. With V trimmed by 6 bases and J by 4 bases, 3 bases remained unmatched. The CDR3 spans 12 residues. Here the CDR3 reads CSVLTGGYGYTF. For the CDR3, the DNA is TGCAGCGTATTGACAGGGGGCTATGGCTACACCTTC.

The V gene is TRBV6-6, the J gene TRBJ2-1; TRBD2 matches at 7 bases. The CDR3 consists of 15 residues. V was pared by 8 bases and J by 4 bases, with 11 bases of the junction left unmatched. In germline, CDR1 is MNHNY, CDR2 SVGAGI (reference sequence). Here the CDR3 DNA reads TGTGCCAGCCTGGGGGTCGGGGGGTATTACAATGAGCAGTTCTTC. It codes for CASLGVGGYYNEQFF.

This clonotype came up a few times. V usage is TRBV11-2 and J usage is TRBJ1-1; the D gene is possibly TRBD1 (5 bases). The germline gives CDR1 SGHAT, CDR2 FQNNGV. The germline V and J ends were trimmed by 5 bases and 1 base, with 14 bases remaining between them. The CDR3 length is 15 residues. CDR3 DNA: TGTGCCAGCAGCAGCTTATTCGGGGGGAACACTGAAGCTTTCTTT. Residues: CASSSLFGGNTEAFF.

This clonotype was recorded a few times. The chain couples TRBV30 to TRBJ2-2; 8 bases agree with TRBD1. This CDR3 has 13 amino acids. Losses at the gene ends were 7 bases for V and 3 bases for J; bases not matched to a gene: 4. Germline-derived CDR1 and CDR2 are GTSNPN and SVGIG (reference sequence). CDR3 loop: CALGQADTGELFF. The CDR3 nucleotides are TGTGCCTTGGGACAGGCGGACACCGGGGAGCTGTTTTTT.

This chain uses TRBV12-3 or TRBV12-4 with TRBJ2-1; D uncertain. V was cut by 0 bases and J by 10 bases, with 7 bases left in between. The CDR3 length is 12 residues. The chain's CDR3 is CASSLAAAEQFF. CDR3 nucleotide sequence: TGTGCCAGCAGTTTAGCGGCGGCGGAGCAGTTCTTC.

The chain has TRBV5-1 and TRBJ2-1, with 8 bases aligning to TRBD1. V lost 0 bases to trimming and J lost 8 bases; unmatched junction nucleotides: 7. Germline-derived CDR1 and CDR2 are SGHRS and YFSETQ. The CDR3 is made up of 15 amino acids. Here the CDR3 reads CASSLGQGQRYEQFF. CDR3 bases: TGCGCCAGCAGCTTGGGACAGGGGCAACGGTATGAGCAGTTCTTC. Together with reference TRBV5-1 and TRBJ2-1, the CDR3 gives the full variable domain: KAGVTQTPRYLIKTRGQQVTLSCSPISGHRSVSWYQQTPGQGLQFLFEYFSETQRNKGNFPGRFSGRQFSNSRSEMNVSTLELGDSALYLCASSLGQGQRYEQFFGPGTRLTVL.

This clonotype showed up just a few times. V usage is TRBV5-1 and J usage is TRBJ2-3; a weak D match, TRBD2 (6 bases). CDR3 length equals 15 residues. The V and J ends lost 0 bases and 0 bases respectively, with 8 bases between them. Germline CDR1 reads SGHRS; CDR2 reads YFSETQ. The CDR3, as DNA: TGCGCCAGCAGCTTGGGAAGCGGGAGCACAGATACGCAGTATTTT. Protein product: CASSLGSGSTDTQYF. Looking up the rest from reference TRBV5-1 and TRBJ2-3 gives the full variable domain: KAGVTQTPRYLIKTRGQQVTLSCSPISGHRSVSWYQQTPGQGLQFLFEYFSETQRNKGNFPGRFSGRQFSNSRSEMNVSTLELGDSALYLCASSLGSGSTDTQYFGPGTRLTVL.

This clonotype was observed a handful of times. CDR3 loop: CASSASETDNYGYTF. The CDR3 bases are TGTGCCAGCAGCGCATCCGAGACCGATAACTATGGCTACACCTTC. The chain links TRBV9 to TRBJ1-2; no reliable D call. Per the germline V gene, CDR1 is SGDLS and CDR2 is YYNGEE. Trimming left V 3 bases short and J 1 base short, with 13 bases between. The CDR3 is 15 amino acids.

V is TRBV5-1 and J is TRBJ2-2; the D call may be TRBD1 or TRBD2 (5 bases each). This CDR3 has 13 amino acids. Trimming removed 6 bases at V and 3 bases at J, with 9 bases between. Per germline, CDR1 SGHRS and CDR2 YFSETQ. The CDR3 protein is CASTGADTGELFF. CDR3 DNA sequence: TGCGCCAGCACCGGGGCTGACACCGGGGAGCTGTTTTTT.

This rearrangement joins TRBV11-3 to TRBJ2-1; D gene unclear. In germline, CDR1 is SGHNT, CDR2 YENEEA. The CDR3 runs 17 residues. The V and J ends lost 0 bases and 2 bases respectively, with 14 bases between them. This CDR3 reads CASSLDLVLRPYNEQFF. As DNA, the CDR3 is TGTGCCAGCAGCTTAGATCTGGTCCTTCGCCCCTACAATGAGCAGTTCTTC. Drawing the rest from reference TRBV11-3 and TRBJ2-1, the complete variable domain is EAGVVQSPRYKIIEKKQPVAFWCNPISGHNTLYWYLQNLGQGPELLIRYENEEAVDDSQLPKDRFSAERLKGVDSTLKIQPAELGDSAVYLCASSLDLVLRPYNEQFFGPGTRLTVL.

The CDR3 is CASSPQGGLHSYEQYF. Written as DNA, the CDR3 is TGTGCCAGCAGCCCACAGGGAGGACTCCACTCCTACGAGCAGTACTTC. The chain is built from TRBV9 and TRBJ2-7; tentatively, D is TRBD1 or TRBD2 (6 bases each). The CDR3 covers 16 residues. The V end was cut by 4 bases, the J end by 0 bases, with 17 bases between. CDR1 is SGDLS and CDR2 is YYNGEE in the germline V gene.

This clonotype appeared a few times. The chain is built from TRBV7-9 and TRBJ1-2, with D possibly being TRBD1 (5 bases). Deletions cut 5 bases from V and 4 bases from J, with 8 bases between. Germline V gene sequence: CDR1 SEHNR, CDR2 FQNEAQ (reference sequence). The length of the CDR3 is 12 residues. This CDR3 reads CASSPTGYGYTF. The CDR3 DNA reads as TGTGCCAGCAGCCCCACAGGCTATGGCTACACCTTC.

In its sample, this clonotype was seen a few times. V and J are TRBV18 and TRBJ2-3; 7 bases line up with TRBD2. This CDR3 is built from 16 residues. Trimming at V came to 3 bases and at J to 5 bases, leaving 11 bases not matched to a gene. Germline loops: CDR1 KGHSH, CDR2 LQKENI. CDR3 region: CASSPWGRAKEDTQYF. CDR3 coding DNA: TGTGCCAGCTCACCTTGGGGGAGGGCCAAGGAAGATACGCAGTATTTT.

In this sample, this clonotype turned up a few times. The genes are TRBV4-1 and TRBJ2-5; 10 nucleotides agree with TRBD1. Germline V gene sequence: CDR1 MGHRA, CDR2 YSYEKL. CDR3 length: 15 residues. Germline trimming cut 4 bases from V and 7 bases from J; bases unmatched to any gene: 9. The CDR3 is CASSRGQGVSSTQYF. The CDR3 DNA sequence: TGCGCCAGCAGCCGAGGACAGGGGGTTTCGTCGACCCAGTACTTC.

The chain joins TRBV5-1 to TRBJ2-5; a possible D gene is TRBD2 (6 bases). The V end lost 0 bases, the J end lost 4 bases, and 13 bases lay between the germline ends. Germline V gives CDR1 SGHRS, CDR2 YFSETQ. This CDR3 has 15 residues. CDR3 in amino acids: CASSLERRAGETQYF. The CDR3 DNA follows: TGCGCCAGCAGCTTGGAGAGGAGGGCGGGAGAGACCCAGTACTTC.